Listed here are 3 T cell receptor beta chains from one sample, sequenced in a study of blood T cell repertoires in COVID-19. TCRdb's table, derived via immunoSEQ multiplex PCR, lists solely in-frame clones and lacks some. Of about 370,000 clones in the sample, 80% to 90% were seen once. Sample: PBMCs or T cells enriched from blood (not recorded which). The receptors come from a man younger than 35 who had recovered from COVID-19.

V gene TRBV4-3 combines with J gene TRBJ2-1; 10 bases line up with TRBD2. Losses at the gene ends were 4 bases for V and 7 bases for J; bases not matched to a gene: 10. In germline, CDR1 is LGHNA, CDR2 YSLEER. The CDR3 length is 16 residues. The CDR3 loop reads CASSLPEREGANEQFF. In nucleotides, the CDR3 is TGCGCCAGCAGCCTGCCAGAGCGGGAGGGAGCGAATGAGCAGTTCTTC.

The CDR3 nucleotides read TGTGCCGGGAAACTAGCGGGAGACACAGATACGCAGTATTTT. Translation: CAGKLAGDTDTQYF. The chain combines TRBV2 with TRBJ2-3; TRBD2 matches 11 bases. Trimming at V came to 11 bases and at J to 2 bases, leaving 6 bases not matched to a gene. Germline assignment: CDR1 SNHLY and CDR2 FYNNEI. The length of the CDR3 is 14 residues.

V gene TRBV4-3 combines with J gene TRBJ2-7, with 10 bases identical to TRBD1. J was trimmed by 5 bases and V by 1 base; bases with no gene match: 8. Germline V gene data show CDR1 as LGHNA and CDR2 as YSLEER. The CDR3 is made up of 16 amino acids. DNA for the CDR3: TGCGCCAGCAGCCAAGTATACCGGGACAGGGGCGACGAGCAGTACTTC. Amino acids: CASSQVYRDRGDEQYF.